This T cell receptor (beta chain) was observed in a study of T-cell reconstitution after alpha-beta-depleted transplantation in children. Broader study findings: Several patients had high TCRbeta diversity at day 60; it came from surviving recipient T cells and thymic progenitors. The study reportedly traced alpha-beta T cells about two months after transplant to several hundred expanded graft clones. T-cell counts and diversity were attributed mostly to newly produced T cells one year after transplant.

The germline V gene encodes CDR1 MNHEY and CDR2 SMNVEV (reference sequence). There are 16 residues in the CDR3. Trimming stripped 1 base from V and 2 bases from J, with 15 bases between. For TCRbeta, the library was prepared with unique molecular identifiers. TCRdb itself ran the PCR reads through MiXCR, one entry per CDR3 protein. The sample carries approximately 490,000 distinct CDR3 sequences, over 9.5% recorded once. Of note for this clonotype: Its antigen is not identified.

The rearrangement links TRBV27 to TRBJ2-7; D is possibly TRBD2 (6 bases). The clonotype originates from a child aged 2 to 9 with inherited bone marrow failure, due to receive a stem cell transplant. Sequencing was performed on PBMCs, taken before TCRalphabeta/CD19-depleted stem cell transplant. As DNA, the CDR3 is TGTGCCAGCAGTTTATGGGGATTGGCGGGAACCTACGAGCAGTACTTC. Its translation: CASSLWGLAGTYEQYF.